One and the same sample provided the 26 T cell receptor beta chains below, sequenced in a study of CD8+ T cells in alopecia areata (dated by TCRdb to 2016 to 2019). Library construction relied on the immunoSEQ multiplex PCR assay. To provide template for TCR sequencing, every sample had RNA extracted and reverse transcribed into cDNA. TCRdb obtained this table from immuneACCESS and retained in-frame rearrangements with V and J assigned. These tables miss some clones; where compared with another copy, unresolved V genes account for less than half of the shortfall, and the remainder is unexplained. This sample lists fewer than 150,000 clones; roughly 80% were detected once. Clones ranked in the top ten supply roughly 25% of the sample. In light of the paper, this sample's time point label describes: 4 weeks on oral tofacitinib. The intended sense of this specimen's treatment or condition label: oral pan-JAK inhibitor, 5-10 mg twice daily.

Sequences were derived from CD8+ T cells sorted from blood, sampled at week 4, from a patient treated with tofacitinib. Source of these receptors: a human donor with alopecia areata.

The chain recombines TRBV10-2 with TRBJ2-7; maybe TRBD2 (5 bases). In germline, CDR1 is WSHSY, CDR2 SAAADI. This CDR3 comprises 13 residues. V was clipped by 2 bases and J by 4 bases, with 9 bases between them. CDR3 sequence reads: CASSEEGRYEQYF. Written as DNA, the CDR3 is TGCGCCAGCAGTGAGGAGGGTCGGTACGAGCAGTACTTC.

The V call is TRBV19, the J call TRBJ2-3; D ambiguous. The CDR3 runs to 13 residues. Trimming shortened V by 7 bases and J by 5 bases, and 13 bases separated the two germline ends. Per germline, CDR1 LNHDA and CDR2 SQIVND (reference sequence). CDR3 bases: TGTGCCAGTAACACGCCGTGGGGAGATACGCAGTATTTT. This sequence encodes CASNTPWGDTQYF.

This clone was observed a handful of times. The V and J genes are TRBV7-9 and TRBJ2-3; D gene unclear. This CDR3 has 17 residues. V lost 4 bases to trimming and J lost 0 bases, with 17 bases between them. The germline V gene has CDR1 SEHNR and CDR2 FQNEAQ (reference sequence). The CDR3 here is CASSSHLSSESTDTQYF. CDR3 bases: TGTGCCAGCAGCTCCCACTTATCCTCGGAGAGCACAGATACGCAGTATTTT.

The chain joins TRBV27 to TRBJ2-1, with D possibly TRBD2 on 5 matching bases. V lost 3 bases and J 3 bases, leaving 9 bases between the germline ends. Germline CDR1 is MNHEY and CDR2 is SMNVEV (reference sequence). The CDR3 runs to 14 residues. CDR3 amino acids: CASSFYRGYNEQFF. The CDR3 DNA reads as TGTGCCAGCAGTTTCTACCGGGGCTACAATGAGCAGTTCTTC.

This chain uses TRBV4-2 with TRBJ2-7; D gene ambiguous. Germline lookup yields CDR1 LGHNA and CDR2 YNFKEQ. The CDR3 is made up of 16 amino acids. Trimming took 0 bases from V and 0 from J, leaving 12 bases between them. CDR3 loop: CASSQEWASNSYEQYF. DNA of the CDR3: TGTGCCAGCAGCCAAGAATGGGCGTCAAACTCCTACGAGCAGTACTTC.

This chain links TRBV6-5 with TRBJ1-6; D is unclear. Germline CDR1 MNHEY, CDR2 SVGAGI. The CDR3 has 15 amino acids. V shed 6 bases and J shed 7 bases, with 16 bases lying between them. CDR3 protein: CASSSPRVTNSPLHF. The CDR3 DNA reads as TGTGCCAGCAGCTCCCCACGGGTCACCAATTCACCCCTCCACTTT.

The chain joins TRBV7-3 to TRBJ1-6, with D uncertain. V was cut by 2 bases and J by 8 bases, with 10 bases left in between. CDR3 length equals 14 residues. The germline CDR1 and CDR2 sequences are SGHTA and FQGTGA. The CDR3 sequence: CASSLRHFDSPLHF. The CDR3, as DNA: TGTGCCAGCAGCTTACGACATTTTGATTCACCCCTCCACTTT. Supplemented by reference TRBV7-3 and TRBJ1-6, the full variable domain reads GAGVSQTPSNKVTEKGKYVELRCDPISGHTALYWYRQSLGQGPEFLIYFQGTGAADDSGLPNDRFFAVRPEGSVSTLKIQRTERGDSAVYLCASSLRHFDSPLHFGNGTRLTVT.

The CDR3: CASSIIVGSTYEQYF. The CDR3 DNA follows: TGTGCCAGTAGTATAATAGTGGGGAGCACCTACGAGCAGTACTTC. This rearrangement joins TRBV19 to TRBJ2-7; D might be TRBD2 (5 bases). This CDR3 is 15 amino acids long. Trimming pared 2 bases from V and 2 bases from J, leaving 13 bases between. Germline V gene data show CDR1 as LNHDA and CDR2 as SQIVND (reference sequence).

In DNA, the CDR3 is TGTGCCACCAGCAGATCAGCGGGGGGGCTAAAAAACATTCAGTACTTC. Its translation: CATSRSAGGLKNIQYF. This chain uses TRBV15 with TRBJ2-4; TRBD2 agrees at 10 bases. V lost 2 bases and J lost 4; bases outside the gene matches: 5. There are 16 residues in the CDR3. Germline V gene data show CDR1 as LNHNV and CDR2 as YYDKDF (reference sequence). The full variable domain, with the rest looked up from reference TRBV15 and TRBJ2-4, is DAMVIQNPRYQVTQFGKPVTLSCSQTLNHNVMYWYQQKSSQAPKLLFHYYDKDFNNEADTPDNFQSRRPNTSFCFLDIRSPGLGDTAMYLCATSRSAGGLKNIQYFGAGTRLSVL.

The chain combines TRBV27 with TRBJ1-5, with D perhaps matching TRBD1 (6 bases). Between the trimmed V and J ends, which lost 5 bases and 2 bases, there was a span of 13 bases. The CDR3 sequence is 15 residues long. CDR1 and CDR2 from the germline V gene are MNHEY and SMNVEV (reference sequence). The CDR3 bases are TGTGCCAGCAGTCACGGGGGCGTCGGCAATCAGCCCCAGCATTTT. Amino acids: CASSHGGVGNQPQHF.

The V call is TRBV7-2, the J call TRBJ2-4, with D perhaps TRBD1 (6 bases). The V gene's germline CDR1 is SGHTA and CDR2 FQGNSA. The CDR3 runs to 16 residues. Trimming cost V 3 bases and J 0 bases, with 12 bases left between them. The CDR3 nucleotides read TGTGCCAGCAGCTTGACAGGAGGAGTAGCCAAAAACATTCAGTACTTC. This gives the protein CASSLTGGVAKNIQYF.

The genes are TRBV10-3 and TRBJ2-7; 8 bases match TRBD2. The CDR3 runs to 17 residues. The J segment lost 2 bases and the V segment lost 0 bases, leaving 9 bases of the junction unmatched. Germline values: CDR1 ENHRY, CDR2 SYGVKD. This chain's CDR3 is CAISESTRGGRAYEQYF. DNA of the CDR3: TGTGCCATCAGTGAGTCGACTCGGGGGGGTCGGGCCTACGAGCAGTACTTC.

This clone was detected a few times. DNA for the CDR3: TGCGCCAGCAGCGTGGTGGAGAGAATGTATTACAATGAGCAGTTCTTC. Translation gives CASSVVERMYYNEQFF. The rearrangement links TRBV23-1 to TRBJ2-1; D is undetermined. TRBV23-1 is filed as an ORF, its function uncertain. The CDR3 has 16 residues. V lost 6 bases and J 4 bases, leaving 19 bases between the germline ends.

This chain connects TRBV9 to TRBJ2-7; 8 nucleotides agree with TRBD2. The V gene's germline CDR1 is SGDLS and CDR2 YYNGEE. J gave up 7 bases and V 6 bases, and 12 bases lay outside the gene matches. The CDR3 has 14 amino acids. CDR3 region: CASTQGRRGGEQYF. In DNA form, the CDR3 reads TGTGCCAGCACCCAAGGTAGACGGGGGGGTGAGCAGTACTTC. The whole variable domain, remainder taken from reference TRBV9 and TRBJ2-7, is DSGVTQTPKHLITATGQRVTLRCSPRSGDLSVYWYQQSLDQGLQFLIQYYNGEERAKGNILERFSAQQFPDLHSELNLSSLELGDSALYFCASTQGRRGGEQYFGPGTRLTVT.

The J gene is TRBJ2-5, the V gene TRBV7-9, with 8 bases aligning to TRBD2. V lost 6 bases and J lost 2; bases outside the gene matches: 11. The CDR3 has 16 residues. Germline CDR1 SEHNR, CDR2 FQNEAQ (reference sequence). The CDR3 spells CASRQNSGVAQETQYF. The CDR3 nucleotides read TGTGCCAGCAGACAGAATAGCGGGGTAGCGCAAGAGACCCAGTACTTC.

V and J are TRBV19 and TRBJ2-2, with 8 bases fitting TRBD2. With V trimmed by 6 bases and J by 4 bases, 7 bases remained unmatched. The CDR3 is 15 amino acids. The germline V gene encodes CDR1 LNHDA and CDR2 SQIVND (reference sequence). The CDR3 sequence is CASRLLAGFTGELFF. CDR3 nucleotide sequence: TGTGCCAGTAGGCTTCTAGCGGGTTTCACCGGGGAGCTGTTTTTT.

CDR3: CAISDSLNQPQHF. DNA of the CDR3: TGTGCCATCAGTGACAGCCTCAATCAGCCCCAGCATTTT. The rearrangement links TRBV10-3 to TRBJ1-5; D remains unclear. The CDR3 is made up of 13 amino acids. V lost 3 bases, J lost 3 bases, and 6 bases lay in between. The V gene's germline CDR1 is ENHRY and CDR2 SYGVKD.

This chain links TRBV6-5 with TRBJ1-5, with D perhaps TRBD1 (5 bases). The CDR3 is 13 amino acids. Looked up from germline, CDR1 is MNHEY and CDR2 is SVGAGI. Trimming left V 2 bases short and J 7 bases short, with 9 bases between. The CDR3: CASSYGGAQPQHF. Written as DNA, the CDR3 is TGTGCCAGCAGTTACGGTGGGGCGCAGCCCCAGCATTTT.

This clone was seen a single time. The rearrangement links TRBV4-1 to TRBJ2-2, with D tentatively TRBD2 (5 bases). The CDR3 has 14 residues. Germline CDR1 MGHRA, CDR2 YSYEKL. Trimming shortened V by 2 bases and J by 5 bases, and 9 bases separated the two germline ends. In DNA form, the CDR3 reads TGCGCCAGCAGCCAAAATAGGGAGACCGGGGAGCTGTTTTTT. Translation: CASSQNRETGELFF.

The genes are TRBV29-1 and TRBJ2-1, with unresolved D. This CDR3 comprises 10 residues. Germline CDR1 is SQVTM and CDR2 is ANQGSEA. V was shortened by 1 base and J by 7 bases, with 2 bases between the two germline ends. CDR3 in amino acids: CSVEGNEQFF. CDR3 nucleotides: TGCAGCGTTGAAGGTAATGAGCAGTTCTTC.

The chain combines TRBV19 with TRBJ2-7, with 7 bases fitting TRBD2. J was trimmed by 3 bases and V by 7 bases; bases with no gene match: 15. There are 16 residues in the CDR3. Germline V gene data show CDR1 as LNHDA and CDR2 as SQIVND (reference sequence). This CDR3 is CASTAGTSRGVYEQYF. In DNA form, the CDR3 reads TGTGCCAGTACCGCCGGGACTTCCCGGGGGGTCTACGAGCAGTACTTC.

This chain uses TRBV9 with TRBJ2-7, with D unresolved. The CDR3 sequence is 14 residues long. V gave up 0 bases and J gave up 2 bases, with 9 bases separating them. Germline lookup yields CDR1 SGDLS and CDR2 YYNGEE. CDR3 sequence: CASSVAEPPYEQYF. CDR3 DNA sequence: TGTGCCAGCAGCGTAGCGGAACCACCCTACGAGCAGTACTTC.

The J gene is TRBJ1-1, the V gene TRBV27; no clear D gene. Trimming pared 7 bases from V and 0 bases from J, leaving 12 bases between. This CDR3 region has 14 residues. Germline CDR1 is MNHEY and CDR2 is SMNVEV (reference sequence). CDR3: CASTPGSLNTEAFF. The CDR3 bases are TGTGCCAGCACCCCAGGCAGCTTGAACACTGAAGCTTTCTTT.

The V gene is TRBV27, the J gene TRBJ2-3; 9 bases fit TRBD2. Germline CDR1 reads MNHEY; CDR2 reads SMNVEV (reference sequence). The CDR3 spans 16 residues. Trimming at V came to 6 bases and at J to 2 bases, leaving 9 bases not matched to a gene. The CDR3 reads CASRAWSGGPTDTQYF. In nucleotides, the CDR3 is TGTGCCAGCAGGGCCTGGAGCGGGGGGCCCACAGATACGCAGTATTTT.

This clone was seen once. Different DNA sequences within this sample yield the same CDR3. The chain recombines TRBV18 with TRBJ2-5; the match to TRBD2 covers 7 bases. In germline, CDR1 is KGHSH, CDR2 LQKENI. Trimming at V came to 3 bases and at J to 4 bases, leaving 2 bases not matched to a gene. The CDR3 consists of 13 residues. For the CDR3, the DNA is TGTGCCAGCTCACCTCCGGGAGGAGAGACCCAGTACTTC. It codes for CASSPPGGETQYF.

This chain links TRBV6-5 with TRBJ2-4; D not resolved. Germline V gene lookup returns CDR1 MNHEY and CDR2 SVGAGI. The V gene lost 3 bases and the J gene lost 9 bases, with 12 bases spanning the gap. The CDR3 loop spans 13 amino acids. CDR3 DNA: TGTGCCAGCAGTTATGGGGAACGGGTCATTCAGTACTTC. It encodes CASSYGERVIQYF.